This section outlines one T cell receptor beta chain sequence together with its context. Its antigen is as yet unknown. Genomic DNA constituted the template upon which TCR beta VDJ and CDR3 profiling was performed. MiXCR was run by TCRdb on the reads, yielding one entry per CDR3 protein. The data show about 270,000 distinct CDR3 sequences, with about 80% seen just once and 40% to 50% held by the top ten. The data belong to a study of CD8+CD57+ T cells in acquired aplastic anemia. Looking at the study overall: The study obtained an average of approximately 2.9 ug of DNA from sorted CD4+ and CD8+ cells.

Trimming removed 6 bases from V and 6 bases from J, with 15 bases in between. Germline V lookup: CDR1 LGHNA, CDR2 YNFKEQ. This CDR3 is 13 amino acids long. Individuals selected for sequencing had exhibited CD8+CD57+ cell expansion on flow cytometry. The cohort consisted entirely of patients having severe acquired aplastic anemia. Whole-study results and caveats: It was found that twenty-nine CD8+ CDR3 sequences were shared between patients and controls. Patients and controls had CD8+ Simpson's diversity values that were not significantly distinct.

This rearrangement joins TRBV4-2 to TRBJ2-7; D may be TRBD1 or TRBD2 (5 bases each). This receptor was taken from a human donor with aplastic anemia. Sequencing was carried out using sorted CD4+, CD8+, or CD8+CD57+ T cells (not recorded which) from PBMCs. The CDR3 here is CASSLSSGTEQYF. The CDR3 DNA is TGTGCCAGCAGTTTAAGTTCAGGGACCGAGCAGTACTTC.